This T cell receptor beta chain was found in a study of T cell repertoires in cytomegalovirus infection (dated 2019 in TCRdb). Broadly, across the study: Because public TCR beta signatures pointed to carriage of CMV infection together with the matching HLA type, the HLA type of each donor mattered for the analysis.

A note on this clonotype: Its antigen remains undetermined. No much larger clonotype is one base removed from it; base qualities were not supplied.

Study-level results and caveats: In both this cohort and an independent cohort of 352 donors, the cumulative frequency of public TCR beta family members distinguished carriers of CMV infection plus the relevant HLA type. The ex vivo response was dominated by HLA-C-restricted CMV-specific TCR beta clonotypes, which also provided the single most frequent clonotype in two of eight donors.

From the germline V gene, CDR1 is MNHNS and CDR2 is SASEGT. V is pared back by 6 bases and J by 7 bases, with 10 bases lying between the germline termini. The CDR3 covers 12 residues, taking in both the cysteine and the phenylalanine. The sequence is cut down to CDR3 DNA, 36 bases in frame from base 1. Sequencing was carried out with an Illumina HiSeq 1500. The public reads were reprocessed in TCRdb via fastp at Q25 and MiXCR, keeping in-frame beta chains. Every CDR3 protein is listed once, alongside the most common genes and DNA of its rows. The sample data list roughly 760,000 distinct CDR3 sequences, and 35% to 40% of these were observed just once. About 2.8% of the sample is held by the ten biggest clonotypes.

Sequencing was carried out using PBMCs. The chain is encoded by TRBV6-1 joined to TRBJ2-1; the D gene may be TRBD1 or TRBD2, since each aligns over 5 bases. This sequence was found in a human donor in good health (CMV status not recorded). Some clones in this sample may be carry-over from other donors' samples. CDR3 protein: CASRGTVNEQFF. The nucleotide sequence is TGTGCCAGCAGAGGGACGGTGAATGAGCAGTTCTTC.